The sequence of this T cell receptor beta chain was determined in a study of blood T cell repertoires in COVID-19. TCRdb's table, derived via immunoSEQ multiplex PCR, lists solely in-frame clones and lacks some. The table lists 50,000 to 75,000 clones, roughly 80% of them singletons, with roughly 18% in the top ten. The receptor was derived from a man in his fifties or sixties with acute or convalescent COVID-19. Sequences were obtained from peripheral blood.

CDR3 protein: CATSDLTSGSGNEQFF. The CDR3 DNA reads as TGTGCCACCAGTGATCTGACTAGCGGGAGCGGGAATGAGCAGTTCTTC. The rearrangement links TRBV24-1 to TRBJ2-1; 12 bases agree with TRBD2. Looked up from germline, CDR1 is KGHDR and CDR2 is SFDVKD. V shed 3 bases and J 7 bases; nucleotides not matched to a gene: 6. CDR3 length: 16 amino acids.